Below, 4 T cell receptor beta chains from the same sample are listed, as sequenced in a study of OX40 agonist ivuxolimab in advanced cancers. Repertoires were generated with immunoSEQ multiplex PCR, while TCRdb's copy carries only in-frame clones and drops some. In the table there are roughly 77,000 clones, around 93% of which are singletons. The sequences come from CD4+ or CD8+ T cells sorted from blood, collected in a trial of the OX40 agonist ivuxolimab. These receptors were collected from an adult with an advanced solid tumor such as melanoma, head and neck, liver or kidney cancer.

The V gene is TRBV11-2, the J gene TRBJ2-7; TRBD2 agrees at 11 bases. The CDR3 runs to 14 residues. V lost 5 bases and J lost 6; bases outside the gene matches: 6. Looked up from germline, CDR1 is SGHAT and CDR2 is FQNNGV. The CDR3 reads CASSLSGRVPEQYF. CDR3 sequence (DNA): TGTGCCAGCAGCCTTAGCGGGAGGGTCCCCGAGCAGTACTTC.

The rearrangement joins TRBV2 to TRBJ1-1, with no clear D. This CDR3 comprises 13 residues. The V end was cut by 3 bases, the J end by 3 bases, with 8 bases between. In germline, CDR1 is SNHLY, CDR2 FYNNEI. The CDR3 DNA sequence: TGTGCCAGCAGTGACCAGACCTACACTGAAGCTTTCTTT. This encodes CASSDQTYTEAFF.

The sample holds one count of this clone. The V gene is TRBV9, the J gene TRBJ2-6; 7 nucleotides agree with TRBD2. CDR1 and CDR2 from the germline V gene are SGDLS and YYNGEE. The CDR3 is made up of 16 amino acids. V shed 1 base, J shed 0 bases, and the junction held 1 base outside the gene matches. CDR3 loop: CASSVPSGSGANVLTF. The CDR3 region has the DNA TGTGCCAGCAGCGTACCTAGCGGCTCTGGGGCCAACGTCCTGACTTTC.

The V gene is TRBV5-4, the J gene TRBJ2-7; 7 bases match TRBD1. V lost 4 bases and J lost 7; bases outside the gene matches: 8. CDR1 SGHNT and CDR2 YYREEE come from the germline V gene (reference sequence). The CDR3 totals 13 residues. CDR3 in DNA: TGTGCCAGCAGCACGGGACAGCAGGGTGAGCAGTACTTC. Translated: CASSTGQQGEQYF.